Listed here are 32 T cell receptor beta chains from one sample, sequenced in a study of human T cells and chemical hapten exposure. Noted time point: pre-sensitization, week 0. The treatment is: therapeutic diphenylcyclopropenone sensitization with weekly scalp DPC. TCRdb reprocessed the RACE reads with MiXCR, giving one entry per CDR3 protein. This table has about 120,000 distinct CDR3 sequences, approximately 15% appearing once. This specimen was whole blood, taken in connection with sensitization to the hapten diphenylcyclopropenone (DPC). These receptors were obtained from a woman between 18 and 29 years old with alopecia areata. Some clones in this sample may be carry-over from other donors' samples.

This chain connects TRBV7-2 to TRBJ2-7; perhaps TRBD2 as D (7 bases). Trimming stripped 1 base from V and 3 bases from J, with 10 bases between. The CDR3 loop spans 14 amino acids. The germline V gene encodes CDR1 SGHTA and CDR2 FQGNSA. The CDR3 loop is CASSLGGGHYEQYF. CDR3 coding DNA: TGTGCCAGCAGCTTAGGCGGGGGCCACTACGAGCAGTACTTC.

This clonotype appeared a few times. The V gene is TRBV4-3, the J gene TRBJ2-7, with no clear D. The CDR3 has 14 residues. Germline assignment: CDR1 LGHNA and CDR2 YSLEER. V dropped 5 bases and J dropped 0 bases, with 11 bases sitting between them. CDR3 in DNA: TGCGCCAGCAGCGCCACCGGCAGCTCCTACGAGCAGTACTTC. Translated: CASSATGSSYEQYF.

This clonotype was detected ten times or more. This chain links TRBV6-6 with TRBJ1-3; no reliable D call. The CDR3 is made up of 14 amino acids. Trimming took off 2 bases at V and 6 bases at J, with 11 bases between the two ends. Per the germline V gene, CDR1 is MNHNY and CDR2 is SVGAGI (reference sequence). In DNA form, the CDR3 reads TGTGCCAGCAGTTACAGCGGGGTTGAAAACACCATATATTTT. Translating gives CASSYSGVENTIYF.

The V gene is TRBV10-3, the J gene TRBJ2-7, with D uncertain. The V end lost 6 bases, the J end lost 6 bases, and 12 bases lay between the germline ends. Germline V CDR1 and CDR2: ENHRY, SYGVKD. This CDR3 contains 12 residues. The CDR3 spells CAIRMTESEQYF. CDR3 DNA sequence: TGTGCCATCAGGATGACGGAGTCCGAGCAGTACTTC.

The CDR3 nucleotides read TGCAGTGCGGGACAGGGAGCTGACTATGGCTACACCTTC. Amino acids: CSAGQGADYGYTF. This chain joins TRBV20-1 and TRBJ1-2, with 9 bases matching TRBD1. Germline-derived CDR1 and CDR2 are DFQATT and SNEGSKA (reference sequence). The V gene end was trimmed by 6 bases and the J gene end by 3 bases; junction bases not matched to a gene: 5. The CDR3 extends over 13 amino acids.

This clonotype appeared a few times. The V and J genes are TRBV18 and TRBJ1-1; D ambiguous. CDR3 length: 14 residues. Looked up from germline, CDR1 is KGHSH and CDR2 is LQKENI. V lost 4 bases and J lost 5, with 14 bases in between. Here the CDR3 DNA reads TGTGCCAGCTCACTTTCCTCGGGCGAGACTGAAGCTTTCTTT. Its translation: CASSLSSGETEAFF.

In this sample, this clonotype turned up a few times. The rearrangement joins TRBV6-1 to TRBJ2-7, with D maybe TRBD1 (7 bases). Trimming removed 0 bases from V and 2 bases from J, with 11 bases in between. Germline V lookup: CDR1 MNHNS, CDR2 SASEGT. The CDR3 runs 15 residues. The CDR3 sequence: CASSEAQGGTYEQYF. As DNA, the CDR3 is TGTGCCAGCAGTGAAGCGCAGGGGGGTACCTACGAGCAGTACTTC.

This clonotype came up a few times. The V call is TRBV6-1, the J call TRBJ2-7; D is unclear. The germline gives CDR1 MNHNS, CDR2 SASEGT. V was cut by 0 bases and J by 1 base, with 4 bases left in between. The CDR3 is 13 residues long. CDR3 nucleotides: TGTGCCAGCAGTGAAGCAGAATCCTACGAGCAGTACTTC. The encoded protein is CASSEAESYEQYF.

This clonotype was counted many times. The DNA for the CDR3 is TGTGCCAGCAGCTTAGCTCCGAGGATCGCTGGAAACACCATATATTTT. Translated, it gives CASSLAPRIAGNTIYF. The rearrangement links TRBV7-8 to TRBJ1-3; D is unclear. Germline-derived CDR1 and CDR2 are SGHVS and FQNEAQ. The V gene lost 0 bases and the J gene lost 2 bases, with 11 bases spanning the gap. The CDR3 contains 16 residues.

This clonotype was seen many times. This chain uses TRBV27 with TRBJ1-6; D unresolved. This CDR3 has 14 residues. Germline V gene data show CDR1 as MNHEY and CDR2 as SMNVEV (reference sequence). V was trimmed by 4 bases and J by 9 bases, leaving 13 bases between them. Here the CDR3 reads CASSSGAWASPLHF. CDR3 nucleotide sequence: TGTGCCAGCAGTTCCGGCGCCTGGGCTTCACCCCTCCACTTT.

In its sample, this clonotype was seen a few times. V and J are TRBV5-5 and TRBJ1-1, with D perhaps TRBD1 (6 bases). The germline V gene has CDR1 SGHKS and CDR2 YYEKEE (reference sequence). The ends were cut back, 0 bases at V and 2 bases at J, with 11 bases in the middle. CDR3 size: 15 residues. DNA for the CDR3: TGTGCCAGCAGCTTGGGGACAGTCGAAAACACTGAAGCTTTCTTT. The encoded protein is CASSLGTVENTEAFF. Drawing the rest from reference TRBV5-5 and TRBJ1-1, the complete variable domain is DAGVTQSPTHLIKTRGQQVTLRCSPISGHKSVSWYQQVLGQGPQFIFQYYEKEERGRGNFPDRFSARQFPNYSSELNVNALLLGDSALYLCASSLGTVENTEAFFGQGTRLTVV.

Concerning this clonotype: A read error may account for a junction end that differs from germline. The rearrangement joins TRBV6-2 or TRBV6-3 to TRBJ2-1; D is possibly TRBD2 (6 bases). This CDR3 region has 15 residues. Germline loops: CDR1 MNHEY, CDR2 SVGEGT. As DNA, the CDR3 is TGTGCCAGCAGTTACGGGGGGTTGGGCTACAATCAGCAGTTCTTC. This gives the protein CASSYGGLGYNQQFF.

This clonotype was picked up many times. V usage is TRBV5-5 and J usage is TRBJ1-1; D is uncertain. Between the trimmed V and J ends, which lost 0 bases and 0 bases, there was a span of 9 bases. The CDR3 is 15 amino acids. The germline CDR1 and CDR2 sequences are SGHKS and YYEKEE (reference sequence). CDR3 residues: CASSLEGGMNTEAFF. CDR3 bases: TGTGCCAGCAGCTTGGAGGGCGGCATGAACACTGAAGCTTTCTTT.

This clonotype was counted at least ten times. The genes are TRBV18 and TRBJ1-4, with D tentatively TRBD1 (5 bases). Trimming cost V 1 base and J 4 bases, with 7 bases left between them. CDR3 length: 14 residues. Germline CDR1 reads KGHSH; CDR2 reads LQKENI. The CDR3 protein is CASSPRGGNEKLFF. The CDR3 region has the DNA TGTGCCAGCTCACCACGGGGCGGTAATGAAAAACTGTTTTTT.

In this sample, this clonotype turned up a few times. The V and J genes are TRBV5-1 and TRBJ2-7; D gene uncertain. V lost 3 bases and J 5 bases, leaving 9 bases between the germline ends. The CDR3 is made up of 12 amino acids. Germline V CDR1 and CDR2: SGHRS, YFSETQ. In nucleotides, the CDR3 is TGCGCCAGCAGCTCGAATTTCGACGAGCAGTACTTC. It yields the protein CASSSNFDEQYF.

The table lists this clonotype with many counts. J is TRBJ2-3 and V is TRBV28; D remains ambiguous. Germline V gene data show CDR1 as MDHEN and CDR2 as SYDVKM. The CDR3 is made up of 15 amino acids. Trimming left V 2 bases short and J 4 bases short, with 13 bases between. CDR3 sequence: CASSLVSRRSDTQYF. CDR3 bases: TGTGCCAGCAGTTTAGTATCCCGAAGATCAGATACGCAGTATTTT.

This chain links TRBV6-6 with TRBJ1-6; no reliable D call. There are 12 residues in the CDR3. Germline V gene data show CDR1 as MNHNY and CDR2 as SVGAGI (reference sequence). Trimming removed 6 bases at V and 6 bases at J, with 6 bases between. In nucleotides, the CDR3 is TGTGCCAGCAGGCCCGGTAATTCACCCCTCCACTTT. As protein: CASRPGNSPLHF.

This clonotype appeared many times. The J gene is TRBJ2-1, the V gene TRBV12-5; no clear D gene. The CDR3 is made up of 13 amino acids. V shed 2 bases and J shed 8 bases, with 10 bases lying between them. The germline V gene encodes CDR1 LGHNT and CDR2 FRNRAP. This CDR3 is CASGLWQVDEQFF. The CDR3, as DNA: TGTGCTAGTGGTTTGTGGCAGGTCGATGAGCAGTTCTTC.

This clonotype was counted at least ten times. The chain joins TRBV3-1 to TRBJ2-1; no clear D. Trimming left V 5 bases short and J 0 bases short, with 11 bases between. CDR3 length equals 15 residues. The germline CDR1 and CDR2 sequences are LGHDT and YNNKEL (reference sequence). Here the CDR3 reads CASSETLSSYNEQFF. The CDR3 nucleotides read TGTGCCAGCAGCGAGACTCTAAGCTCCTACAATGAGCAGTTCTTC.

The chain recombines TRBV9 with TRBJ2-3; the D is unclear. The germline CDR1 and CDR2 sequences are SGDLS and YYNGEE. The CDR3 extends over 14 amino acids. Trimming stripped 1 base from V and 4 bases from J, with 10 bases between. CDR3 DNA: TGTGCCAGCAGCGTAAGCCCAAGGGCAGATACGCAGTATTTT. Amino acid sequence: CASSVSPRADTQYF.

The table lists this clonotype with a count of one. The rearrangement joins TRBV2 to TRBJ2-2, with no clear D. The germline gives CDR1 SNHLY, CDR2 FYNNEI. The V end was cut by 4 bases, the J end by 5 bases, with 11 bases between. This CDR3 region has 14 residues. CDR3 protein: CASSAGSLTGELFF. The CDR3 DNA reads as TGTGCCAGCAGTGCGGGCAGCTTAACCGGGGAGCTGTTTTTT. The full variable domain, completed using reference TRBV2 and TRBJ2-2, is EPEVTQTPSHQVTQMGQEVILRCVPISNHLYFYWYRQILGQKVEFLVSFYNNEISEKSEIFDDQFSVERPDGSNFTLKIRSTKLEDSAMYFCASSAGSLTGELFFGEGSRLTVL.

In this sample, this clonotype turned up many times. The chain recombines TRBV23-1 with TRBJ1-6; weak D call: TRBD1 (5 bases). TRBV23-1 is known as an ORF, though its function is uncertain. The CDR3 spans 16 residues. Trimming took off 9 bases at V and 7 bases at J, with 22 bases between the two ends. CDR3 bases: TGCGCCAGTCCGGGATTCGGGACGGCCGAGAATTCACCCCTCCACTTT. Protein product: CASPGFGTAENSPLHF.

This clonotype has just a few counts. Written as DNA, the CDR3 is TGTGCCAGCAGTTACGAGGGGCTGGAAGCCTACGAGCAGTACTTC. Protein product: CASSYEGLEAYEQYF. V usage is TRBV6-5 and J usage is TRBJ2-7; D may correspond to TRBD1 or TRBD2 (5 bases each). Germline V CDR1 and CDR2: MNHEY, SVGAGI. Trimming removed 2 bases at V and 2 bases at J, with 13 bases between. There are 15 residues in the CDR3.

A few counts support this clonotype. The V call is TRBV4-1, the J call TRBJ2-7; D is possibly TRBD1 (5 bases). Trimming took off 3 bases at V and 3 bases at J, with 9 bases between the two ends. CDR3 length equals 13 residues. The germline V gene has CDR1 MGHRA and CDR2 YSYEKL. CDR3 protein: CASSHFQGYEQYF. The CDR3 DNA sequence: TGCGCCAGCAGCCATTTCCAGGGCTACGAGCAGTACTTC.

This chain links TRBV20-1 with TRBJ1-5; a weak D match, TRBD1 (6 bases). Germline V lookup: CDR1 DFQATT, CDR2 SNEGSKA (reference sequence). V lost 6 bases to trimming and J lost 1 base, with 16 bases between them. This CDR3 spans 15 amino acids. CDR3 DNA: TGCAGTGCCGCGCTGGGGGCCCTGAGCAATCAGCCCCAGCATTTT. It codes for CSAALGALSNQPQHF.

The rearrangement uses TRBV7-8 and TRBJ1-1; a weak D match, TRBD1 (5 bases). The length of the CDR3 is 14 residues. With 2 bases removed from V and 2 bases from J, the gap between germline ends came to 9 bases. CDR1 is SGHVS and CDR2 is FQNEAQ in the germline V gene. CDR3 nucleotides: TGTGCCAGCAGCTTATCCGGGGCCAACACTGAAGCTTTCTTT. Translating it yields CASSLSGANTEAFF. The full variable domain, its missing parts supplied by reference TRBV7-8 and TRBJ1-1, is GAGVSQSPRYKVAKRGQDVALRCDPISGHVSLFWYQQALGQGPEFLTYFQNEAQLDKSGLPSDRFFAERPEGSVSTLKIQRTQQEDSAVYLCASSLSGANTEAFFGQGTRLTVV.

The rearrangement uses TRBV6-2 or TRBV6-3 and TRBJ2-7, with D unclear. The CDR3 has 13 amino acids. V was shortened by 0 bases and J by 4 bases, with 7 bases between the two germline ends. Germline CDR1 is MNHEY and CDR2 is SVGEGT. Here the CDR3 reads CASSYSKGYEQYF. Written as DNA, the CDR3 is TGTGCCAGCAGTTACTCGAAGGGTTACGAGCAGTACTTC.

This clonotype was counted many times. The chain uses TRBV12-3 or TRBV12-4 and TRBJ2-1; TRBD2 might be the D (5 bases). The V gene lost 6 bases and the J gene lost 7 bases, with 16 bases spanning the gap. The CDR3 has 14 residues. CDR3 sequence (DNA): TGTGCCAGCAGCCCCAATACTAGTTCGAATGAGCAGTTCTTC. It specifies CASSPNTSSNEQFF.

This clonotype was counted a single time. This chain uses TRBV12-3 or TRBV12-4 with TRBJ1-3; the D is unclear. This CDR3 region has 15 residues. V was shortened by 2 bases and J by 0 bases, with 8 bases between the two germline ends. The CDR3 region is CASSLWVSSGNTIYF. In DNA, the CDR3 is TGTGCCAGCAGTTTATGGGTCAGCTCTGGAAACACCATATATTTT.

This clonotype was observed a handful of times. The rearrangement joins TRBV6-5 to TRBJ2-7; 11 bases fit TRBD2. Germline-derived CDR1 and CDR2 are MNHEY and SVGAGI. V gave up 1 base and J gave up 5 bases; unmatched junction bases: 1. This CDR3 is 14 amino acids long. The CDR3 DNA is TGTGCCAGCAGTTACTTGACTAGCGGGGACGAGCAGTACTTC. Translating gives CASSYLTSGDEQYF.

This clonotype was counted a few times. In DNA, the CDR3 is TGTGCCAGCAGCCCCAGGGACACCTATAATGAAAAACTGTTTTTT. Translation: CASSPRDTYNEKLFF. The J gene is TRBJ1-4, the V gene TRBV14; the D gene is possibly TRBD1 (6 bases). The germline gives CDR1 SGHDN, CDR2 FVKESK. Trimming cost V 4 bases and J 4 bases, with 13 bases left between them. The CDR3 spans 15 residues.

This clonotype was observed a handful of times. The chain employs TRBV18 and TRBJ2-7; no clear D. Germline-derived CDR1 and CDR2 are KGHSH and LQKENI. V gave up 6 bases and J gave up 2 bases, with 14 bases separating them. The CDR3 runs 14 residues. The CDR3 nucleotides are TGTGCCAGCTCCTCGCCGAATACGGCCTACGAGCAGTACTTC. Translation: CASSSPNTAYEQYF.